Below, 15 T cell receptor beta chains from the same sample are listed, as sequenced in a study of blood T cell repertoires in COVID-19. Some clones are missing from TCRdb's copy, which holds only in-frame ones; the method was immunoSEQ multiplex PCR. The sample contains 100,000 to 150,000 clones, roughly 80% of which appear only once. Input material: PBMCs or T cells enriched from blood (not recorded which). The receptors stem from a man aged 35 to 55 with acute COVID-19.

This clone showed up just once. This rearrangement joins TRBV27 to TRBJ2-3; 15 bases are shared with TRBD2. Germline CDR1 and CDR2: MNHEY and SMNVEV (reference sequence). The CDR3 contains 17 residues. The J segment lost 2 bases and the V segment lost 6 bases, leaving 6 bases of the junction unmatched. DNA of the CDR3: TGTGCCAGCAGGTCCGGGACTAGCGGGAGGCTCACAGATACGCAGTATTTT. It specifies CASRSGTSGRLTDTQYF.

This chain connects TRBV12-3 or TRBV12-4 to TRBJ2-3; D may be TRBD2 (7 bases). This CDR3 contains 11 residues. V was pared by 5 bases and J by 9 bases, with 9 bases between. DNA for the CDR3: TGTGCCAGCAGTAGGGGGGGGACGCAGTATTTT. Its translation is CASSRGGTQYF.

The CDR3 nucleotides read TGCGCCAGCAGCTTGGCCACAGCAGGGTTTGGCTACACCTTC. Translation: CASSLATAGFGYTF. The chain joins TRBV5-1 to TRBJ1-2; tentatively, D is TRBD1 (5 bases). CDR3 length equals 14 residues. Between the trimmed V and J ends, which lost 0 bases and 7 bases, there was a span of 13 bases. The germline CDR1 and CDR2 sequences are SGHRS and YFSETQ.

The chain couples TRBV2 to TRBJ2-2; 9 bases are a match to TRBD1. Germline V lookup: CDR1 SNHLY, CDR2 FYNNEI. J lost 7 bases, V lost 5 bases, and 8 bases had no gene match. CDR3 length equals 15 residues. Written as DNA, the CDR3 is TGTGCCAGCAGTATCCGACAGGGGGACGGCGGGGAGCTGTTTTTT. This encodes CASSIRQGDGGELFF. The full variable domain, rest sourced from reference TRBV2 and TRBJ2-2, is EPEVTQTPSHQVTQMGQEVILRCVPISNHLYFYWYRQILGQKVEFLVSFYNNEISEKSEIFDDQFSVERPDGSNFTLKIRSTKLEDSAMYFCASSIRQGDGGELFFGEGSRLTVL.

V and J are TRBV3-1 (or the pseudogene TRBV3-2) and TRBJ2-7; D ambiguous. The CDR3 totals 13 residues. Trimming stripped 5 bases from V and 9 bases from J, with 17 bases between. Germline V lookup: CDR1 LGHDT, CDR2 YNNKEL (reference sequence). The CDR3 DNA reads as TGTGCCAGCAGCTCTCGGTCCCTTAAGTGGCAGTACTTC. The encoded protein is CASSSRSLKWQYF.

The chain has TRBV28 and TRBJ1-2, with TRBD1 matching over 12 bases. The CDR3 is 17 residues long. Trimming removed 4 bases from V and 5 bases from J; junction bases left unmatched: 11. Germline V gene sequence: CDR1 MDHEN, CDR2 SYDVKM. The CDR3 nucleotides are TGTGCCAGCAGTTCGACCGGGACAGGGGGCGCGGGGTATGGCTACACCTTC. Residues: CASSSTGTGGAGYGYTF.

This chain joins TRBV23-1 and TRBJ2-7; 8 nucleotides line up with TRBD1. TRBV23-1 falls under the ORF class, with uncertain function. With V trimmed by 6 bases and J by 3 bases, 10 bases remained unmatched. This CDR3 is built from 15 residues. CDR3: CASRGQVDLLYEQYF. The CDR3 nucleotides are TGCGCCAGCAGGGGACAGGTGGACCTCCTCTACGAGCAGTACTTC.

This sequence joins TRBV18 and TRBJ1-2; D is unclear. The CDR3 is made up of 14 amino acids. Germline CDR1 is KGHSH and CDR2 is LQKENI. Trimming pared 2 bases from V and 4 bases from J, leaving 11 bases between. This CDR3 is CASSPSRETYGYTF. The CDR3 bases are TGTGCCAGCTCACCATCTAGGGAGACCTATGGCTACACCTTC.

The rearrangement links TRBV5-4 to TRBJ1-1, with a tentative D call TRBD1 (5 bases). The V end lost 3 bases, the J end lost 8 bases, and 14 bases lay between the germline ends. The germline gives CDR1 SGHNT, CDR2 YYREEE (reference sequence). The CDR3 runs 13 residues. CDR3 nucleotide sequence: TGTGCCAGCAGCTGGAGCACGGGGGGGGAAGCTTTCTTT. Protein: CASSWSTGGEAFF. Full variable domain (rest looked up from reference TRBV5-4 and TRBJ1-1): ETGVTQSPTHLIKTRGQQVTLRCSSQSGHNTVSWYQQALGQGPQFIFQYYREEENGRGNFPPRFSGLQFPNYSSELNVNALELDDSALYLCASSWSTGGEAFFGQGTRLTVV.

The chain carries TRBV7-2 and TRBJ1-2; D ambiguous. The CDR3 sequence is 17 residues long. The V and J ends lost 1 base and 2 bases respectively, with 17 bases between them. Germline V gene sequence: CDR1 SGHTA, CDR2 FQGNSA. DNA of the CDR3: TGTGCCAGCAGCTTAGTAACGTTGGCAGTGAAAAACTATGGCTACACCTTC. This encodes CASSLVTLAVKNYGYTF.

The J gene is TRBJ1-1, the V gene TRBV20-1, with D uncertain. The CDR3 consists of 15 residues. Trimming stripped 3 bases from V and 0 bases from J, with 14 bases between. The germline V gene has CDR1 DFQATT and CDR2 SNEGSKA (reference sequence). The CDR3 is CSASSRGGMNTEAFF. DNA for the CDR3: TGCAGTGCTAGTAGCCGGGGAGGGATGAACACTGAAGCTTTCTTT.

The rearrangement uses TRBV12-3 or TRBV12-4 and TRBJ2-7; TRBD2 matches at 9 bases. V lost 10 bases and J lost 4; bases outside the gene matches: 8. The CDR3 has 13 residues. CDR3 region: CATTGTSRYEQYF. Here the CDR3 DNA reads TGTGCCACCACCGGGACTAGCAGATACGAGCAGTACTTC.

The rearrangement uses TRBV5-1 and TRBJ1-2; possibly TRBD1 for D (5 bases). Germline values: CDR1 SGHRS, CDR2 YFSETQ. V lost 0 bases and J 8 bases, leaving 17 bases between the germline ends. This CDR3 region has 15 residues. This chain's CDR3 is CASSLAAGMSGGYTF. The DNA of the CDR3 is TGCGCCAGCAGCTTGGCCGCAGGGATGTCTGGGGGCTACACCTTC. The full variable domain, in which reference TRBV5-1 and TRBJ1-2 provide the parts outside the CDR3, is KAGVTQTPRYLIKTRGQQVTLSCSPISGHRSVSWYQQTPGQGLQFLFEYFSETQRNKGNFPGRFSGRQFSNSRSEMNVSTLELGDSALYLCASSLAAGMSGGYTFGSGTRLTVV.

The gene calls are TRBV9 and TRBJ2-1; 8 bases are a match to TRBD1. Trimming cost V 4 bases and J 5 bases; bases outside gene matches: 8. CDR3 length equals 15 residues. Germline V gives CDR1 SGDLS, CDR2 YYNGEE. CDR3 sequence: CASSLSDRANNEQFF. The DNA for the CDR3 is TGTGCCAGCAGCCTTTCGGACAGGGCAAACAATGAGCAGTTCTTC.

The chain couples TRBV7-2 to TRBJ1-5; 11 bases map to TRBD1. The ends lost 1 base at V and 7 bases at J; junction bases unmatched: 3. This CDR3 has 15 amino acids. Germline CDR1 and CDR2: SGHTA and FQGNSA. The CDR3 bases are TGTGCCAGCAGCTTAGGTGGGGACAGGGGGCAGCCCCAGCATTTT. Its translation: CASSLGGDRGQPQHF.